The rows below give T cell receptor beta chains drawn from one sample of a study of cytomegalovirus exposure and HLA in healthy donors. Sequencing used immunoSEQ multiplex PCR; TCRdb keeps in-frame clones, though not all of them. The repertoire holds over 200,000 clones, with roughly 87% as singletons. Input material: PBMCs. The source of these receptors is a woman under 30 in good health and CMV-seropositive. CDR3s include the opening cysteine and the closing phenylalanine or tryptophan. D genes are given only for firm matches. The listing skips clone size in some rows; elsewhere it reads once, few, many or a size class.

j_call: TRBJ2-5
v_call: TRBV14
clone_size: -
d_call: TRBD2
cdr3_aa: CASSQILRGSDETQYF
cdr3_nt: TGTGCCAGCAGCCAAATCCTACGCGGGAGTGACGAGACCCAGTACTTC

j_call: TRBJ1-4
v_call: TRBV7-9
clone_size: -
d_call: -
cdr3_aa: CASSSRQLEDEKLFF
cdr3_nt: TGTGCCAGCAGCTCCAGACAGCTTGAGGATGAAAAACTGTTTTTT

j_call: TRBJ2-7
v_call: TRBV27
clone_size: once
d_call: -
cdr3_aa: CASSLSIDSSYEQYF
cdr3_nt: TGTGCCAGCAGTTTATCTATCGATAGCTCCTACGAGCAGTACTTC

j_call: TRBJ1-4
v_call: TRBV19
clone_size: -
d_call: -
cdr3_aa: CASRLLIATNEKLFF
cdr3_nt: TGTGCCAGTCGACTTTTAATTGCAACTAATGAAAAACTGTTTTTT

j_call: TRBJ2-1
v_call: TRBV14
clone_size: -
d_call: TRBD2
cdr3_aa: CASSHPGTSGSDEQFF
cdr3_nt: TGTGCCAGCAGCCATCCCGGGACTAGCGGGAGTGATGAGCAGTTCTTC

j_call: TRBJ2-3
v_call: TRBV30
clone_size: -
d_call: -
cdr3_aa: CAWREDTDTQYF
cdr3_nt: TGTGCCTGGAGAGAGGACACAGATACGCAGTATTTT

j_call: TRBJ2-5
v_call: TRBV29-1
clone_size: -
d_call: -
cdr3_aa: CSVDKYSGETQYF
cdr3_nt: TGCAGCGTTGATAAATACTCAGGGGAGACCCAGTACTTC

j_call: TRBJ2-1
v_call: TRBV5-1
clone_size: -
d_call: -
cdr3_aa: CASSSSEGISNEQFF
cdr3_nt: TGCGCCAGCAGCTCCTCCGAGGGAATAAGCAATGAGCAGTTCTTC

j_call: TRBJ1-5
v_call: TRBV28
clone_size: once
d_call: -
cdr3_aa: CASSLTGGRNQPQHF
cdr3_nt: TGTGCCAGCAGTCTAACCGGGGGGCGCAATCAGCCCCAGCATTTT

j_call: TRBJ1-1
v_call: TRBV5-1
clone_size: -
d_call: -
cdr3_aa: CASSPQGSWTEAFF
cdr3_nt: TGCGCCAGCAGCCCCCAGGGGTCGTGGACTGAAGCTTTCTTT

j_call: TRBJ1-2
v_call: TRBV5-5
clone_size: -
d_call: -
cdr3_aa: CASSSQGGGYTF
cdr3_nt: TGTGCCAGCAGCTCTCAGGGAGGGGGATACACCTTC

j_call: TRBJ2-7
v_call: TRBV12-1
clone_size: -
d_call: -
cdr3_aa: CASSLSTGTGNYEQYF
cdr3_nt: TGTGCCAGCAGCTTGTCGACCGGGACAGGGAACTACGAGCAGTACTTC

j_call: TRBJ2-1
v_call: TRBV12-5
clone_size: -
d_call: TRBD1
cdr3_aa: CASAWTGRANEQFF
cdr3_nt: TGTGCTAGTGCCTGGACAGGGCGTGCCAATGAGCAGTTCTTC

j_call: TRBJ2-7
v_call: TRBV6-5
clone_size: few
d_call: TRBD2
cdr3_aa: CASRRTSAAYEQYF
cdr3_nt: TGTGCCAGCAGGAGGACTAGCGCTGCCTACGAGCAGTACTTC

j_call: TRBJ1-1
v_call: TRBV5-1
clone_size: -
d_call: -
cdr3_aa: CASSLPPDTEAFF
cdr3_nt: TGCGCCAGCAGCTTGCCCCCAGACACTGAAGCTTTCTTT

j_call: TRBJ1-1
v_call: TRBV7-9
clone_size: few
d_call: -
cdr3_aa: CASSLESGNTEAFF
cdr3_nt: TGTGCCAGCAGCTTAGAGTCAGGGAACACTGAAGCTTTCTTT

j_call: TRBJ1-1
v_call: TRBV19
clone_size: -
d_call: -
cdr3_aa: CASSIRVSRGANTEAFF
cdr3_nt: TGTGCCAGTAGTATTCGGGTTTCACGCGGGGCGAACACTGAAGCTTTCTTT

j_call: TRBJ2-1
v_call: TRBV27
clone_size: -
d_call: TRBD2
cdr3_aa: CASSPLGLADLNEQFF
cdr3_nt: TGTGCCAGCAGTCCATTAGGACTAGCGGATCTCAATGAGCAGTTCTTC

j_call: TRBJ2-7
v_call: TRBV5-4
clone_size: -
d_call: TRBD2
cdr3_aa: CASKGTSGTRAYEQYF
cdr3_nt: TGTGCCAGCAAAGGGACTAGCGGGACGCGAGCCTACGAGCAGTACTTC

j_call: TRBJ2-3
v_call: TRBV25-1
clone_size: -
d_call: TRBD1
cdr3_aa: CASSPHGTGTDTQYF
cdr3_nt: TGTGCCAGCAGCCCACATGGGACAGGGACAGATACGCAGTATTTT

j_call: TRBJ2-7
v_call: TRBV9
clone_size: -
d_call: TRBD1
cdr3_aa: CASSSRTGYEQYF
cdr3_nt: TGTGCCAGCAGCTCCCGGACAGGCTACGAGCAGTACTTC

j_call: TRBJ2-4
v_call: TRBV13
clone_size: -
d_call: -
cdr3_aa: CASSLGRENQNIQYF
cdr3_nt: TGTGCCAGCAGCTTAGGACGGGAGAACCAAAACATTCAGTACTTC

j_call: TRBJ2-7
v_call: TRBV15
clone_size: -
d_call: TRBD2
cdr3_aa: CATSRDLSSGSYEQYF
cdr3_nt: TGTGCCACCAGCAGAGATCTTTCGAGCGGGAGTTACGAGCAGTACTTC

j_call: TRBJ1-5
v_call: TRBV27
clone_size: -
d_call: TRBD1
cdr3_aa: CASSLDRGYQPQHF
cdr3_nt: TGTGCCAGCAGCCTTGACAGGGGATATCAGCCCCAGCATTTT

j_call: TRBJ1-2
v_call: TRBV4-2
clone_size: once
d_call: TRBD1
cdr3_aa: CASSQQGQGGEGAITF
cdr3_nt: TGTGCCAGCAGCCAACAGGGACAGGGGGGGGAAGGGGCTATCACCTTC

j_call: TRBJ2-3
v_call: TRBV6-5
clone_size: -
d_call: TRBD2
cdr3_aa: CASSYLIAGDTDTQYF
cdr3_nt: TGTGCCAGCAGTTACCTCATAGCGGGAGACACAGATACGCAGTATTTT

j_call: TRBJ2-7
v_call: TRBV6-5
clone_size: -
d_call: -
cdr3_aa: CASSYSIRAYEQYF
cdr3_nt: TGTGCCAGCAGTTACTCGATTCGGGCCTACGAGCAGTACTTC

j_call: TRBJ2-7
v_call: TRBV4-2
clone_size: -
d_call: TRBD1
cdr3_aa: CASSQRPGQPYEQYF
cdr3_nt: TGTGCCAGCAGCCAGAGACCGGGACAGCCCTACGAGCAGTACTTC

j_call: TRBJ2-1
v_call: TRBV6-1
clone_size: -
d_call: TRBD1
cdr3_aa: CASSDVTGGYNEQFF
cdr3_nt: TGTGCCAGCAGTGACGTGACAGGGGGATACAATGAGCAGTTCTTC

j_call: TRBJ2-3
v_call: TRBV2
clone_size: once
d_call: -
cdr3_aa: CASSGSGMADTQYF
cdr3_nt: TGTGCCAGCAGTGGGAGCGGTATGGCAGATACGCAGTATTTT

j_call: TRBJ2-5
v_call: TRBV28
clone_size: -
d_call: TRBD2
cdr3_aa: CASSSGSISETQYF
cdr3_nt: TGTGCCAGCAGTAGCGGGAGTATAAGCGAGACCCAGTACTTC

j_call: TRBJ2-2
v_call: TRBV18
clone_size: -
d_call: TRBD2
cdr3_aa: CASSPASGNTGELFF
cdr3_nt: TGTGCCAGCTCACCTGCTAGCGGGAACACCGGGGAGCTGTTTTTT

j_call: TRBJ1-1
v_call: TRBV27
clone_size: -
d_call: TRBD1
cdr3_aa: CASSTSTGTVFTEAFF
cdr3_nt: TGTGCCAGCAGTACCTCGACAGGGACGGTGTTCACTGAAGCTTTCTTT

j_call: TRBJ2-7
v_call: TRBV11-2
clone_size: -
d_call: -
cdr3_aa: CASSQELGTYEQYF
cdr3_nt: TGTGCCAGCAGCCAGGAACTAGGGACCTACGAGCAGTACTTC

j_call: TRBJ1-1
v_call: TRBV6-1
clone_size: -
d_call: -
cdr3_aa: CASILGLSVAFF
cdr3_nt: TGTGCCAGCATCCTGGGCCTAAGTGTAGCTTTCTTT

j_call: TRBJ1-2
v_call: TRBV5-1
clone_size: -
d_call: TRBD1
cdr3_aa: CASSLSTGGSYGYTF
cdr3_nt: TGCGCCAGCAGCCTCTCGACAGGGGGCTCATATGGCTACACCTTC

j_call: TRBJ2-4
v_call: TRBV28
clone_size: -
d_call: TRBD1
cdr3_aa: CASSLGAQGTALAKNIQYF
cdr3_nt: TGTGCCAGCAGTTTAGGTGCCCAAGGGACAGCCCTAGCCAAAAACATTCAGTACTTC

j_call: TRBJ1-1
v_call: TRBV7-8
clone_size: -
d_call: -
cdr3_aa: CASSSPGTTNTEAFF
cdr3_nt: TGTGCCAGCAGCAGCCCCGGGACAACGAACACTGAAGCTTTCTTT

j_call: TRBJ2-1
v_call: TRBV4-2
clone_size: -
d_call: TRBD2
cdr3_aa: CASGKSSGSRINEQFF
cdr3_nt: TGTGCCAGCGGCAAGAGTAGCGGGAGTCGAATCAATGAGCAGTTCTTC

j_call: TRBJ2-7
v_call: TRBV6-5
clone_size: -
d_call: TRBD2
cdr3_aa: CASRYGGLAGEEQYF
cdr3_nt: TGTGCCAGCAGGTACGGGGGACTAGCGGGAGAGGAGCAGTACTTC

j_call: TRBJ2-7
v_call: TRBV2
clone_size: few
d_call: -
cdr3_aa: CASSERSLGEQYF
cdr3_nt: TGTGCCAGCAGCGAGCGGTCCCTGGGGGAGCAGTACTTC

j_call: TRBJ2-5
v_call: TRBV9
clone_size: -
d_call: -
cdr3_aa: CASSVEGRYQETQYF
cdr3_nt: TGTGCCAGCAGCGTTGAAGGGAGGTACCAAGAGACCCAGTACTTC

j_call: TRBJ1-2
v_call: TRBV25-1
clone_size: -
d_call: TRBD1
cdr3_aa: CASSEYPGGYGYTF
cdr3_nt: TGTGCCAGCAGTGAATACCCAGGGGGCTATGGCTACACCTTC